This T cell receptor beta chain is drawn from a study of shared clonotypes between healthy human individuals. Of note for this clone: Its antigen is not known.

Assay used: immunoSEQ multiplex PCR; TCRdb lists only in-frame clones, some missing. Here the sample spans approximately 2,000,000 clones, 80% to 95% being singletons. This CDR3 is built from 15 residues. Trimming removed 5 bases from V and 3 bases from J, with 17 bases in between. Germline values: CDR1 KGHSH, CDR2 LQKENI. As defined, naive CD8 cells were CD45RO-negative and positively selected for CCR7, with terminally differentiated effector memory CD45RA+ cells excluded. Regarding the study as a whole: In general, naive subsets displayed greater estimated richness than memory subsets did.

The clonotype comes from a man aged 18 to 30 in good health. Some clones in this sample may be carry-over from other donors' samples. The chain links TRBV18 to TRBJ2-7; D is perhaps TRBD1 (5 bases). Sequencing input: naive CD8+ T cells from PBMCs. The CDR3, as DNA: TGTGCCAGCTCATCGGAAAGGACACTTTACTACGAGCAGTACTTC. Protein sequence: CASSSERTLYYEQYF.